This TCR beta chain was identified in a study of cytomegalovirus exposure and HLA in healthy donors. Method: immunoSEQ multiplex PCR; TCRdb's copy keeps in-frame clones and lacks some. The table shows 150,000 to 200,000 clones, with roughly 86% occurring only once. On this clone: Its antigen is undetermined.

V lost 4 bases and J 1 base, leaving 12 bases between the germline ends. In germline, CDR1 is SGHAT, CDR2 FQNNGV. This CDR3 region has 15 residues. Study-wide findings and caveats: Some TCR beta chains (roughly 150 of them) were listed as cytomegalovirus-associated. It was reported that the classifier diagnosed cytomegalovirus status with high specificity and sensitivity in both the original and validation cohorts. While the bulk of TCR sequences proved rare, some public TCRs turned up in many donors.

The rearrangement joins TRBV11-2 to TRBJ2-3, with a weak D call TRBD2 (5 bases). The source material was PBMCs. The sequence was collected from a young woman in good health and CMV-seronegative. As DNA, the CDR3 is TGTGCCAGCAGCTCCCAGAGGGCCCGCACAGATACGCAGTATTTT. Encoded protein: CASSSQRARTDTQYF.